The 5 T cell receptor beta chains presented below share a single source sample, sequenced in a study of graft-versus-host responses after intestinal transplantation. Sequencing used immunoSEQ multiplex PCR; TCRdb keeps in-frame clones, though not all of them. The repertoire holds tens of thousands of clones, with about nine tenths as singletons. For these TCRs, the target antigens are not known. The sample consisted of unstimulated CD4+ T cells sorted from spleen or lymph node cells, taken before intestinal transplant. Receptor source: a human donor who received an intestinal transplant.

The chain joins TRBV6-1 to TRBJ1-5; D is perhaps TRBD1 (6 bases). V dropped 7 bases and J dropped 3 bases, with 10 bases sitting between them. CDR1 MNHNS and CDR2 SASEGT come from the germline V gene. The CDR3 covers 13 residues. CDR3: CASTWTVNQPQHF. The CDR3 nucleotides read TGTGCCAGCACCTGGACAGTCAATCAGCCCCAGCATTTT.

This clone was counted between two and nine times. The rearrangement joins TRBV6-1 to TRBJ2-2; possibly TRBD2 for D (5 bases). V was clipped by 7 bases and J by 1 base, with 10 bases between them. CDR3 length: 14 residues. Per the germline V gene, CDR1 is MNHNS and CDR2 is SASEGT. The CDR3 loop reads CASKKRRNTGELFF. As DNA, the CDR3 is TGTGCCAGCAAGAAGCGGAGGAACACCGGGGAGCTGTTTTTT.

The V and J genes are TRBV10-2 and TRBJ2-1; 9 bases map to TRBD1. J gave up 9 bases and V 3 bases, and 18 bases lay outside the gene matches. Germline CDR1 and CDR2: WSHSY and SAAADI. The CDR3 is made up of 18 amino acids. DNA of the CDR3: TGCGCCAGCAGTGAAGCAACAGGGGGCCTTTTTGGTAGAAGTGAGCAGTTCTTC. Encoded protein: CASSEATGGLFGRSEQFF.

CDR3 bases: TGCGCCAGCAGTGGGGGCCGGGACAGGGGCTTTTACGAGCAGTACTTC. It yields the protein CASSGGRDRGFYEQYF. The chain joins TRBV10-1 to TRBJ2-7; 10 bases line up with TRBD1. The germline gives CDR1 WNHNN, CDR2 SYGVQD (reference sequence). The CDR3 length is 16 residues. V was clipped by 4 bases and J by 4 bases; unmatched bases: 10.

The gene calls are TRBV6-5 and TRBJ2-3; D possibly matches TRBD1 or TRBD2 (5 bases each). CDR3 size: 14 residues. Trimming shortened V by 7 bases and J by 5 bases, and 16 bases separated the two germline ends. Germline CDR1 reads MNHEY; CDR2 reads SVGAGI. The CDR3 is CASTPGATLDTQYF. The CDR3 DNA reads as TGTGCCAGCACCCCCGGGGCTACCCTAGATACGCAGTATTTT.